This T cell receptor beta chain was identified during a study of T cell responses to AZD1222 COVID-19 vaccine. Study-wide findings and caveats: Nearly half of spike-specific TCRs reportedly target unmutated variant regions.

Per germline, CDR1 MNHEY and CDR2 SVGAGI. The junction had 8 bases not matched to a gene; V was cut back by 7 bases and J by 11 bases. The CDR3 loop spans 12 amino acids. A note on this clone: The antigen remains undetermined.

Profiled with immunoSEQ multiplex PCR; TCRdb holds only in-frame clones, not every one. The profile shows tens of thousands of clones, just over 90% of them singletons. The J gene is TRBJ1-1, the V gene TRBV6-5; the match to TRBD1 covers 9 bases. The sample consisted of peripheral blood, taken 28 days after the second AZD1222 dose. The TCR sequence derives from an adult who received the AZD1222 COVID-19 vaccine. CDR3 amino acids: CASTSTGGAAFF. In DNA, the CDR3 is TGTGCCAGCACCTCAACAGGGGGCGCGGCTTTCTTT.